These 5 T cell receptor beta chains originate from one sample sequenced in a study of post-analysis software for immune sequencing data. Study-level results: Four to six TRBV segments were more frequent in patients than controls; TRBV5-6, TRBV5-1 and TRBV20-1 belonged to this group.

These receptors' targets are unknown. Carried by the TCR beta cDNA libraries were unique molecular identifiers. TCRdb ran MiXCR on the PCR reads and lists one entry per CDR3 protein. The top ten clones hold about 6% of a sample with roughly 540,000 distinct CDR3 sequences, around 36% of them seen once. The sequenced material came from blood. The receptors stem from a girl aged 2 to 17 with multiple sclerosis.

This clonotype was detected only a few times. The rearrangement joins TRBV5-5 to TRBJ1-2; no definite D call. The ends were cut back, 6 bases at V and 2 bases at J, with 14 bases in the middle. The CDR3 sequence is 14 residues long. Germline CDR1 and CDR2: SGHKS and YYEKEE (reference sequence). The CDR3 DNA is TGTGCCAGCATCCGCAACGTGGGGAACTATGGCTACACCTTC. It codes for CASIRNVGNYGYTF.

This clonotype was seen a few times. The chain is built from TRBV10-1 and TRBJ2-1, with D perhaps TRBD2 (6 bases). The germline V and J ends were trimmed by 3 bases and 0 bases, with 9 bases remaining between them. CDR3 length equals 15 residues. The V gene's germline CDR1 is WNHNN and CDR2 SYGVQD (reference sequence). The CDR3 is CASSDRDSSYNEQFF. DNA for the CDR3: TGCGCCAGCAGTGACCGGGACTCCTCCTACAATGAGCAGTTCTTC.

This clonotype has a single count. One junction end does not reproduce the germline sequence, and a read error may be involved. The V call is TRBV5-6, the J call TRBJ2-1; D gene uncertain. The germline CDR1 and CDR2 sequences are SGHDT and YYEEEE. The CDR3 is made up of 16 amino acids. Written as DNA, the CDR3 is TGTGCCAGCGGCTTGTCCTCCACCGGCTCCTACAATGAGCAGTTCTTC. It specifies CASGLSSTGSYNEQFF.

The V and J genes are TRBV9 and TRBJ2-2; TRBD1 is a possible D gene (6 bases). The CDR3 length is 15 residues. CDR1 is SGDLS and CDR2 is YYNGEE in the germline V gene. Trimming took 5 bases from V and 1 from J, leaving 12 bases between them. The CDR3 is CASRRTALNTGELFF. The CDR3, as DNA: TGTGCCAGCAGAAGGACAGCCTTGAACACCGGGGAGCTGTTTTTT.

This clonotype was observed at least ten times. The genes are TRBV6-4 and TRBJ2-7, with 8 bases identical to TRBD1. Germline CDR1 reads MRHNA; CDR2 reads SNTAGT. V lost 0 bases to trimming and J lost 1 base; unmatched junction nucleotides: 14. The CDR3 sequence is 19 residues long. The CDR3 DNA reads as TGTGCCAGCAGTGACTCGACAGGGGTGGGGTTAGGGGTATCCTACGAGCAGTACTTC. Its protein product is CASSDSTGVGLGVSYEQYF.